These T cell receptor beta chains were read from a single sample in a study of cytomegalovirus exposure and HLA in healthy donors. Sequencing was performed with immunoSEQ multiplex PCR; in TCRdb, only in-frame clones are kept and a portion is missing. Here the sample spans about 180,000 clones, about four fifths being singletons. The sequenced sample was PBMCs. The source of these receptors is a woman younger than 30 in good health and CMV-seropositive. Both conserved end residues are part of each CDR3. D genes are given only for firm matches.

TRBV9 | . | CASSPTGSQRYEQYF
TRBV7-3 | TRBD1 | CASSDRTGTYYTGELFF
TRBV12-5 | . | CASGFTERTDTQYF
TRBV19 | TRBD1 | CASMDRGKGAFF
TRBV19 | TRBD1 | CASSSGQGSTGELFF
TRBV13 | TRBD2 | CASSLGRTSGITDTQYF
TRBV5-4 | . | CASSLAGSGNTIYF
TRBV9 | . | CASSPESTGELFF
TRBV19 | TRBD2 | CASTNRGGMEQFF
TRBV6-5 | . | CATSRGPEDYGYTF
TRBV25-1 | . | CASSEFEVNSPLHF
TRBV15 | . | CATSRGQGFSYEQYF
TRBV9 | . | CASSGVANNEQFF
TRBV29-1 | . | CSVERGNEQFF
TRBV4-3 | TRBD1 | CASSQDRQGNSEKLFF
TRBV28 | TRBD2 | CASSPTSASGELFF
TRBV6-7 | . | CASSARDKTYSGANVLTF
TRBV30 | . | CAWSARSNQPQHF
TRBV7-9 | TRBD2 | CASSLPSGGLYF
TRBV19 | . | CASPDCGDYGYTF
TRBV28 | TRBD1 | CASRRDRGFGYTF
TRBV11-2 | TRBD1 | CASSLLTGTGRRIQYF
TRBV10-3 | . | CAISDLTSKDTQYF
TRBV27 | . | CASSSQIQGGTEAFF
TRBV2 | . | CASTVRGSAPNYGYTF
TRBV15 | . | CATSRAGGRAKETQYF
TRBV4-1 | TRBD1 | CASSQDPARPGQGNTIYF
TRBV9 | . | CASSVDVGSWYGYTF